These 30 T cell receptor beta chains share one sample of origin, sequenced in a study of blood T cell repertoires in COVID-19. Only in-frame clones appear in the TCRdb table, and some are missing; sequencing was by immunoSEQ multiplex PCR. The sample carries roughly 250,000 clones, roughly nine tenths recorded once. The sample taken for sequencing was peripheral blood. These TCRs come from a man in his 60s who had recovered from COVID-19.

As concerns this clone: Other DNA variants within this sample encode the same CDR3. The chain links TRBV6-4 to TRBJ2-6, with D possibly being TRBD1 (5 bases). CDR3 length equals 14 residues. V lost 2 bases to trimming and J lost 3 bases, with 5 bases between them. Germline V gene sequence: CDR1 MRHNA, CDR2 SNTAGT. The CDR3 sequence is CASSDTGGANVLTF. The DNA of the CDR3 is TGTGCCAGCAGTGACACAGGTGGGGCCAACGTCCTGACTTTC.

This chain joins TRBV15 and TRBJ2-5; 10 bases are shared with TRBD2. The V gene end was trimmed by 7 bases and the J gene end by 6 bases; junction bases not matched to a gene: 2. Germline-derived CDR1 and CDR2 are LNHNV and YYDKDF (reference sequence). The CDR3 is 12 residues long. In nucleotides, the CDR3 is TGTGCCACCACTAGCGGGGGTAAGACCCAGTACTTC. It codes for CATTSGGKTQYF.

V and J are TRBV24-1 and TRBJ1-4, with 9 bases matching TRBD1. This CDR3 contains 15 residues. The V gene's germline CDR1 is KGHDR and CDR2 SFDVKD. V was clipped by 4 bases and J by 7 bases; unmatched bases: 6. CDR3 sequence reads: CATSDPGQGSEKLFF. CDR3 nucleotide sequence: TGTGCCACCAGTGACCCCGGACAGGGGAGTGAAAAACTGTTTTTT.

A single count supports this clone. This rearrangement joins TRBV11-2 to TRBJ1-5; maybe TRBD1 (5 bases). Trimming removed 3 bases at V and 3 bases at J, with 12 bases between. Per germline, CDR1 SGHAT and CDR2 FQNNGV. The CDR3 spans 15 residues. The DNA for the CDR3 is TGTGCCAGCAGCTTGGGCAACAGGATCAATCAGCCCCAGCATTTT. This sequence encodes CASSLGNRINQPQHF.

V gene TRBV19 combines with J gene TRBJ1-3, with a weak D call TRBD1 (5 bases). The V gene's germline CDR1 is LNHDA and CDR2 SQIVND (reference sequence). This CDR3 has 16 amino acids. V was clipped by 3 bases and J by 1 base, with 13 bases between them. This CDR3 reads CASSIARRGSGNTIYF. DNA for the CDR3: TGTGCCAGTAGTATCGCTCGAAGGGGATCTGGAAACACCATATATTTT.

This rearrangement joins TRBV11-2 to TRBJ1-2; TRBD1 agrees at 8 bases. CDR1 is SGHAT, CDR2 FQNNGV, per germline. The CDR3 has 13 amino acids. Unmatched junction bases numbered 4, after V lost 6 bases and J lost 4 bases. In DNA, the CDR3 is TGTGCCAGCAGGCCCGGACAGGGCTATGGCTACACCTTC. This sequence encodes CASRPGQGYGYTF.

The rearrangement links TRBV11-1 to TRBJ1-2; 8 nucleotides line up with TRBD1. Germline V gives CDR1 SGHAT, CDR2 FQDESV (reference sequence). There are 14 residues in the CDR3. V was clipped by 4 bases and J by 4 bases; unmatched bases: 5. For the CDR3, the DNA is TGTGCCAGCAGCTCCCAGGGGGCTACCTATGGCTACACCTTC. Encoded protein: CASSSQGATYGYTF.

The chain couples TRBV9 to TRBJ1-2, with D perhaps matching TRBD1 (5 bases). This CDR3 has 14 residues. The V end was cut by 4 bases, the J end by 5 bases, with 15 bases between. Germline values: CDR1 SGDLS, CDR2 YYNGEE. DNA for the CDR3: TGTGCCAGCAGCCCCGACGGGGGAGGGTATGGCTACACCTTC. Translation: CASSPDGGGYGYTF.

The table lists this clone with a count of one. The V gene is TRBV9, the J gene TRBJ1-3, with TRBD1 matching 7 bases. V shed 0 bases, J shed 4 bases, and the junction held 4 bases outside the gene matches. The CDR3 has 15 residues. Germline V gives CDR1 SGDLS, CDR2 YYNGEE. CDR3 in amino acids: CASSVGQGLGNTIYF. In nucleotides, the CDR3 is TGTGCCAGCAGCGTAGGACAGGGTTTAGGAAACACCATATATTTT.

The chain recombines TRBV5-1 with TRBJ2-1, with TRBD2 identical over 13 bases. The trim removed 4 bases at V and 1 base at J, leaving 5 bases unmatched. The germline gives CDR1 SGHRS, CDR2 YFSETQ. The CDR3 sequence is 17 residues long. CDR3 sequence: CASSPGLAGLSYNEQFF. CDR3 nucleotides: TGCGCCAGCAGCCCGGGACTAGCGGGGCTTTCCTACAATGAGCAGTTCTTC. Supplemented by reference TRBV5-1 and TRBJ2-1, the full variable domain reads KAGVTQTPRYLIKTRGQQVTLSCSPISGHRSVSWYQQTPGQGLQFLFEYFSETQRNKGNFPGRFSGRQFSNSRSEMNVSTLELGDSALYLCASSPGLAGLSYNEQFFGPGTRLTVL.

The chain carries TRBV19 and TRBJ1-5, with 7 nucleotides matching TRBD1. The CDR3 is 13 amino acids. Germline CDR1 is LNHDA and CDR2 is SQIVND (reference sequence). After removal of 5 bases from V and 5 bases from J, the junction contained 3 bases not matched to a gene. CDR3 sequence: CASSDRADQPQHF. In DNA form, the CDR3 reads TGTGCCAGTAGTGACAGGGCGGATCAGCCCCAGCATTTT.

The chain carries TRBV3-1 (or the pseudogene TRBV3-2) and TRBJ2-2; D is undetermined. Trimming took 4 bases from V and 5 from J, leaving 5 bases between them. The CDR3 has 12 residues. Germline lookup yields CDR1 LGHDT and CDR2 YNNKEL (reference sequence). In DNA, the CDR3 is TGTGCCAGCAGCCTCGCGACCGGGGAGCTGTTTTTT. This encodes CASSLATGELFF.

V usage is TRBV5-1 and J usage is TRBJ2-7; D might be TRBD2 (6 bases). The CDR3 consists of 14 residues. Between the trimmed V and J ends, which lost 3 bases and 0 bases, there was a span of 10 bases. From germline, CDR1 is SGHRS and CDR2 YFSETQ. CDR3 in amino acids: CASSWDSVSYEQYF. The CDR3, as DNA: TGCGCCAGCAGCTGGGACTCGGTCTCCTACGAGCAGTACTTC.

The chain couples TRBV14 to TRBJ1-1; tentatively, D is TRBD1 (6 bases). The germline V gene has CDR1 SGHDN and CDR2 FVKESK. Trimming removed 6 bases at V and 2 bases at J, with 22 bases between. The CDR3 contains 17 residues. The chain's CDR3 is CASSHKPQGKVNTEAFF. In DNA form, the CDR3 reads TGTGCCAGCAGTCATAAACCTCAGGGGAAGGTAAACACTGAAGCTTTCTTT. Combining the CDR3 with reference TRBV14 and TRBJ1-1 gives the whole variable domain EAGVTQFPSHSVIEKGQTVTLRCDPISGHDNLYWYRRVMGKEIKFLLHFVKESKQDESGMPNNRFLAERTGGTYSTLKVQPAELEDSGVYFCASSHKPQGKVNTEAFFGQGTRLTVV.

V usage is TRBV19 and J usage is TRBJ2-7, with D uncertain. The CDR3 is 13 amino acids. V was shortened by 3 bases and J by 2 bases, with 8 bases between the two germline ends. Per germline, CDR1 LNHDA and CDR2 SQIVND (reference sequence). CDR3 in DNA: TGTGCCAGTAGTATGGGCAGGACCTACGAGCAGTACTTC. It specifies CASSMGRTYEQYF.

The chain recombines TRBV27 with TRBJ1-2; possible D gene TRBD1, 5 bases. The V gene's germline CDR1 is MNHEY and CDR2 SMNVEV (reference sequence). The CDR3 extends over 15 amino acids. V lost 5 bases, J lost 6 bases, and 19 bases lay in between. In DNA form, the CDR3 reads TGTGCCAGCAGTCCTAAAAAGAACAGGTGGGATGGCTACACCTTC. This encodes CASSPKKNRWDGYTF.

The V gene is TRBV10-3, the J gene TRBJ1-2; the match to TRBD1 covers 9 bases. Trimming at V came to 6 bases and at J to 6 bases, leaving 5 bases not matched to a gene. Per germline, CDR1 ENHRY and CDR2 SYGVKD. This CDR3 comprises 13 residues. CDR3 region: CAIRGQGMDGYTF. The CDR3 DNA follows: TGTGCCATCAGGGGACAGGGTATGGATGGCTACACCTTC.

In DNA, the CDR3 is TGCGCCAGCAGAAGGGACAGGGGGCGCGACACTGAAGCTTTCTTT. It encodes CASRRDRGRDTEAFF. The chain employs TRBV10-2 and TRBJ1-1; 12 bases agree with TRBD1. Germline assignment: CDR1 WSHSY and CDR2 SAAADI. J gave up 3 bases and V 6 bases, and 5 bases lay outside the gene matches. The CDR3 has 15 amino acids.

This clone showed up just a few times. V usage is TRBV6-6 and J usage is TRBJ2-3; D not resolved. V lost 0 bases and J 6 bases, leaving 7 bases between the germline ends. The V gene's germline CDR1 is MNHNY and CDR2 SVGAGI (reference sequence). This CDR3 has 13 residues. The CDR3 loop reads CASSYSALDTQYF. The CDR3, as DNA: TGTGCCAGCAGTTACTCGGCCTTGGATACGCAGTATTTT.

Here the CDR3 DNA reads TGTGCCAGCAGCTTAGCTTTGGCGGGGACAGATACGCAGTATTTT. As protein: CASSLALAGTDTQYF. The J gene is TRBJ2-3, the V gene TRBV7-2, with a tentative D call TRBD2 (6 bases). The CDR3 spans 15 residues. Germline values: CDR1 SGHTA, CDR2 FQGNSA. Trimming took 0 bases from V and 3 from J, leaving 10 bases between them.

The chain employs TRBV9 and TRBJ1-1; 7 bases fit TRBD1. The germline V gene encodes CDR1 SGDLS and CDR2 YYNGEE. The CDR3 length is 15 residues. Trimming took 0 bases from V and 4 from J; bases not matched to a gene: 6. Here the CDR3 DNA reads TGTGCCAGCAGCGTAGGACAGGGTAGGGCCACTGAAGCTTTCTTT. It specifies CASSVGQGRATEAFF. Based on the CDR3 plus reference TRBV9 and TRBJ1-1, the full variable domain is DSGVTQTPKHLITATGQRVTLRCSPRSGDLSVYWYQQSLDQGLQFLIQYYNGEERAKGNILERFSAQQFPDLHSELNLSSLELGDSALYFCASSVGQGRATEAFFGQGTRLTVV.

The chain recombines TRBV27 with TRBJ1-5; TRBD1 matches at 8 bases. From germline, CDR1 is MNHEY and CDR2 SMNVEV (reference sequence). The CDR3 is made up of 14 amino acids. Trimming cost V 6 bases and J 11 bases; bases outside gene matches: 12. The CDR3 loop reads CASRRGQGGRTQHF. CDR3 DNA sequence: TGTGCCAGCAGGCGAGGACAGGGTGGGAGGACCCAGCATTTT.

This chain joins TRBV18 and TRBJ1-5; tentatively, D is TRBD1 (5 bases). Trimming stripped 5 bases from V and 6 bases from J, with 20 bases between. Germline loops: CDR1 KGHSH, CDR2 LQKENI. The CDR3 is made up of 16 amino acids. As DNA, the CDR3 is TGTGCCAGCTCATTCTCGGGACGGGGGGGGTCTCAGCCCCAGCATTTT. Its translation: CASSFSGRGGSQPQHF.

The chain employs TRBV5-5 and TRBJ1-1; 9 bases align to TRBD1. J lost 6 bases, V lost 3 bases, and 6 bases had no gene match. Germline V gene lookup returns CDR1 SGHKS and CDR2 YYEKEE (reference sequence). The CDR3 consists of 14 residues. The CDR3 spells CASSSRQGVSEAFF. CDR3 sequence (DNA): TGTGCCAGCAGCTCCCGACAGGGGGTCTCTGAAGCTTTCTTT.

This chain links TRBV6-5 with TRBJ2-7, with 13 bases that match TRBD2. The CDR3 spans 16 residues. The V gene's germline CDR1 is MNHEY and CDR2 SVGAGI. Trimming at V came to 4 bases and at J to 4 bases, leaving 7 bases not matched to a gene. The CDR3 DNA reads TGTGCCAGCAGTTCCAGCAGGACTAGCGGGGGTTACGAGCAGTACTTC. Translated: CASSSSRTSGGYEQYF.

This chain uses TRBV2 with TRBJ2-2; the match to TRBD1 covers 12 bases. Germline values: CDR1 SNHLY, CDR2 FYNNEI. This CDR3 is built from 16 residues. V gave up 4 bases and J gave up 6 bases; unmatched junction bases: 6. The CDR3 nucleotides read TGTGCCAGCAGTGCCCGGGACAGGGGGCATGCCGGGGAGCTGTTTTTT. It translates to CASSARDRGHAGELFF.

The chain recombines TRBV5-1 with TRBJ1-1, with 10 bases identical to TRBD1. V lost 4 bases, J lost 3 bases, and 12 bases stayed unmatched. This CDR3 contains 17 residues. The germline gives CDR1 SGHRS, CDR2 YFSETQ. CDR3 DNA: TGCGCCAGCAGCCCCAAGCTCCGGGACAGGGGCTACACTGAAGCTTTCTTT. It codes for CASSPKLRDRGYTEAFF.

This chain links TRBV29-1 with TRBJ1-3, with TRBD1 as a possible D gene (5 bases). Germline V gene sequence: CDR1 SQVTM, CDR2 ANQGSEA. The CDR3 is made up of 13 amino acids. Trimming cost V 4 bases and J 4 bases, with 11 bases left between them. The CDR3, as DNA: TGCAGCGTTGTGAAGGGGTCAGGAAACACCATATATTTT. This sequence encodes CSVVKGSGNTIYF. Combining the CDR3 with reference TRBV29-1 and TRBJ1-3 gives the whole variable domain SAVISQKPSRDICQRGTSLTIQCQVDSQVTMMFWYRQQPGQSLTLIATANQGSEATYESGFVIDKFPISRPNLTFSTLTVSNMSPEDSSIYLCSVVKGSGNTIYFGEGSWLTVV.

The CDR3 DNA reads TGTGCCAGCAGCTTAGCGACTAGCGGGGCAAGCACAGATACGCAGTATTTT. Amino acid sequence: CASSLATSGASTDTQYF. This chain joins TRBV7-6 and TRBJ2-3, with 11 bases lining up with TRBD2. The CDR3 extends over 17 amino acids. Germline CDR1 reads SGHVS; CDR2 reads FNYEAQ. Losses at the gene ends were 0 bases for V and 0 bases for J; bases not matched to a gene: 2. Full variable domain (missing parts from reference TRBV7-6 and TRBJ2-3): GAGVSQSPRYKVTKRGQDVALRCDPISGHVSLYWYRQALGQGPEFLTYFNYEAQQDKSGLPNDRFSAERPEGSISTLTIQRTEQRDSAMYRCASSLATSGASTDTQYFGPGTRLTVL.

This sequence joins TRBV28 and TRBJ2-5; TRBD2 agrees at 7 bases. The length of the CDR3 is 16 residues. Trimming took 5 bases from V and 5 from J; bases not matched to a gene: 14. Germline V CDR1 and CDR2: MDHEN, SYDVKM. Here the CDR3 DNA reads TGTGCCAGCAGTGGAGCGGGCGCGGGGGTGAAGGAGACCCAGTACTTC. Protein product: CASSGAGAGVKETQYF.